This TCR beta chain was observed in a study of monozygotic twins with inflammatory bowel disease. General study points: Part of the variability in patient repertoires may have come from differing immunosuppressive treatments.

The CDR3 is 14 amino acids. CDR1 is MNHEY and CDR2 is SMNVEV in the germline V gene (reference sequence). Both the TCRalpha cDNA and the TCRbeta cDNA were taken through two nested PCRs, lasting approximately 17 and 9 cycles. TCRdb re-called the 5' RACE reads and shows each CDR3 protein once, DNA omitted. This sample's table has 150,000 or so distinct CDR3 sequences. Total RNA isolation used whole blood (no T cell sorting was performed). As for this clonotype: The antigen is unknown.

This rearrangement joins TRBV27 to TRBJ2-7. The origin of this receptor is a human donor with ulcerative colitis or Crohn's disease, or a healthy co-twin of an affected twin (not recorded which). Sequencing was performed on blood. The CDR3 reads CASSLRTGPYEQYF.